The source of this T cell receptor beta chain is a study of regulatory T cells in long-lasting Graves disease. Documented time point: newly diagnosed GD, antithyroid drugs for less than 3 months. From RNA extracted from PBMCs, the TCR library was made. Libraries of TCR beta came from iRepertoire HTBI primers plus Arm-PCR of CDR3 regions. TCRdb re-called the multiplex PCR reads through MiXCR, storing one row per CDR3 protein. The table shows some 370,000 distinct CDR3 sequences, with over 9.5% occurring only once. There are a few counts of this clonotype. The CDR3 length is 16 residues. The germline V and J ends were trimmed by 1 base and 2 bases, with 14 bases remaining between them. Germline CDR1 is LGHNA and CDR2 is YNFKEQ. These data were also reused for a study on T cells in Graves' hyperthyroidism and ophthalmopathy.

This specimen consisted of peripheral blood mononuclear cells (PBMCs), obtained at new diagnosis, from a patient treated with antithyroid drugs. This clonotype originated in a woman aged 18-29 years with Graves disease. The chain has TRBV4-2 and TRBJ1-1; the D gene is possibly TRBD1 (6 bases). The DNA of the CDR3 is TGTGCCAGCAGCCAAGGATCAGGGGCATACAACACTGAAGCTTTCTTT. Translated, it gives CASSQGSGAYNTEAFF.